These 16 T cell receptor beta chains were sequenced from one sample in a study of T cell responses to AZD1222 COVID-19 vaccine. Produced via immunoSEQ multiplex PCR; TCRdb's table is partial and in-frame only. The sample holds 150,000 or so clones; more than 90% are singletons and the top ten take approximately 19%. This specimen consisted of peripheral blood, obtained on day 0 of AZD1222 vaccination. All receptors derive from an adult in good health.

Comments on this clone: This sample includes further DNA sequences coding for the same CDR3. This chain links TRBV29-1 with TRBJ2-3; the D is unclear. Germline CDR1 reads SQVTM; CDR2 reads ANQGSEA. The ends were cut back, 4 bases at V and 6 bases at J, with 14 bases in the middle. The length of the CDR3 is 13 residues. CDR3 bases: TGCAGCGTTGGTCCCGACTCCACGGATACGCAGTATTTT. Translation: CSVGPDSTDTQYF.

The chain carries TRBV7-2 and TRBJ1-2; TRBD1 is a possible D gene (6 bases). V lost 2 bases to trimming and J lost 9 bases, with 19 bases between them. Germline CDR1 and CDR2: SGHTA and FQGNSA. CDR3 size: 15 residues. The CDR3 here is CASSLILSRGESYTF. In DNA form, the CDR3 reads TGTGCCAGCAGCTTAATTTTATCGAGGGGGGAGAGCTACACCTTC.

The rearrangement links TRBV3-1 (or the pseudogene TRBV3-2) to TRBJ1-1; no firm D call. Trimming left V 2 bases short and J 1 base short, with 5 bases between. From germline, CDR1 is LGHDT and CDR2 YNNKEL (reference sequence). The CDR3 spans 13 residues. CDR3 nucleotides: TGTGCCAGCAGCCAAAAAAGGAACACTGAAGCTTTCTTT. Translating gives CASSQKRNTEAFF.

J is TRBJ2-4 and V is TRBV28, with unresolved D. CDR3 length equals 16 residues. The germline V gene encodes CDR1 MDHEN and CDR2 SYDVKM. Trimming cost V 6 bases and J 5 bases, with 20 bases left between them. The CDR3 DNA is TGTGCCAGCAGGATTGCAGTACAGTCCCGGGAAAACATTCAGTACTTC. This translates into CASRIAVQSRENIQYF.

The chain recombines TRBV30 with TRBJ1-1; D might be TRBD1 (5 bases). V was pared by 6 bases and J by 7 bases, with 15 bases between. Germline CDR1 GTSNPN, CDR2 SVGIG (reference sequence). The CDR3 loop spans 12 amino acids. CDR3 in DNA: TGTGCCTGTGCCCTCGGGGCAGTTGAAGCTTTCTTT. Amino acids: CACALGAVEAFF.

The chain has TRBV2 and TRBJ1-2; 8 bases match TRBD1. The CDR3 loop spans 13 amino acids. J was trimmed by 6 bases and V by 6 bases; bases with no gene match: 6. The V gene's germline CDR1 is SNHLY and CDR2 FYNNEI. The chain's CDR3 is CASSPDRAHGYTF. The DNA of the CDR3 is TGTGCCAGCAGCCCGGACAGGGCTCATGGCTACACCTTC. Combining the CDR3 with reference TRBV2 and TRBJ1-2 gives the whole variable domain EPEVTQTPSHQVTQMGQEVILRCVPISNHLYFYWYRQILGQKVEFLVSFYNNEISEKSEIFDDQFSVERPDGSNFTLKIRSTKLEDSAMYFCASSPDRAHGYTFGSGTRLTVV.

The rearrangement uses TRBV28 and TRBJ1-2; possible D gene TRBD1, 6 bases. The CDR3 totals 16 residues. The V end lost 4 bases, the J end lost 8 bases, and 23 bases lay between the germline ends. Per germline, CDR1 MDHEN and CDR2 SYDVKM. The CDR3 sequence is CASSSQTNLIGGGYTF. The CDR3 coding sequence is TGTGCCAGCAGTTCCCAGACCAATCTTATAGGGGGGGGCTACACCTTC.

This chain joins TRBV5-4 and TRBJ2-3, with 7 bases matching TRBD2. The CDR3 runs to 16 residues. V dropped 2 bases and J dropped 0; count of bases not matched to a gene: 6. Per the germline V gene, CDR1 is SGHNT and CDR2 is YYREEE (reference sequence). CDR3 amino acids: CASSFAGVASTDTQYF. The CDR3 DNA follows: TGTGCCAGCAGCTTCGCGGGAGTCGCTAGCACAGATACGCAGTATTTT.

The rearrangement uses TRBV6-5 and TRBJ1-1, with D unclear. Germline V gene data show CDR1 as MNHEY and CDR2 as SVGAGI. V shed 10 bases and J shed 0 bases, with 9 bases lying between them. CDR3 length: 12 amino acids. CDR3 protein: CATQDMNTEAFF. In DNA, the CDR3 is TGTGCCACCCAAGACATGAACACTGAAGCTTTCTTT.

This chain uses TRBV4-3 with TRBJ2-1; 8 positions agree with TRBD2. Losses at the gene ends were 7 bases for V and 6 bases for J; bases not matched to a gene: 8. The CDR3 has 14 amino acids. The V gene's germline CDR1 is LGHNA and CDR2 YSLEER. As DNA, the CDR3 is TGCGCCAGCAAGGTCCGCGGGGGGTCCAATGAGCAGTTCTTC. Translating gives CASKVRGGSNEQFF.

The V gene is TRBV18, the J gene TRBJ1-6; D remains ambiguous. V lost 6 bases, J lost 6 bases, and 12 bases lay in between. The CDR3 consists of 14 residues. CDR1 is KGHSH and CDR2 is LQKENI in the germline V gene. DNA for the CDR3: TGTGCCAGCTCCCCCGTGCGGGGTAATTCACCCCTCCACTTT. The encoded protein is CASSPVRGNSPLHF.

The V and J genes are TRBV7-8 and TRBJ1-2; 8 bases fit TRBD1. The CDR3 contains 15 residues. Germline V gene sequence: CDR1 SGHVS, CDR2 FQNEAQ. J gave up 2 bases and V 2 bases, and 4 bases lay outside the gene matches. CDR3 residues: CASSLRGQENYGYTF. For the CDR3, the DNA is TGTGCCAGCAGCTTAAGGGGACAGGAAAACTATGGCTACACCTTC.

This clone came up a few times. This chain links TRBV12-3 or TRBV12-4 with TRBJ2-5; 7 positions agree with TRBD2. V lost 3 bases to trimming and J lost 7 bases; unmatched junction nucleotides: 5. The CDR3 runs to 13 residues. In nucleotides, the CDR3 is TGTGCCAGCAGTTTCCGGGGGGTAGGGACCCAGTACTTC. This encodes CASSFRGVGTQYF.

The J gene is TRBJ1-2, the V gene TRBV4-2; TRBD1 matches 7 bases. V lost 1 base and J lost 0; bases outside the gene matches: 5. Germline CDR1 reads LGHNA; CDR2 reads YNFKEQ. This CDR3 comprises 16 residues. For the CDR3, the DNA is TGTGCCAGCAGCCAAGCCGGGGGACAGACTAACTATGGCTACACCTTC. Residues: CASSQAGGQTNYGYTF.

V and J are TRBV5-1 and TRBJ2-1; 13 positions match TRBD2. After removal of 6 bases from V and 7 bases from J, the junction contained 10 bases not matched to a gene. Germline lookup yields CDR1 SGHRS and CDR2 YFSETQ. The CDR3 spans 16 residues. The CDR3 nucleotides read TGCGCCAGCACAACTAGCGGGGGGGCCGGAGGGAATGAGCAGTTCTTC. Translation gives CASTTSGGAGGNEQFF.

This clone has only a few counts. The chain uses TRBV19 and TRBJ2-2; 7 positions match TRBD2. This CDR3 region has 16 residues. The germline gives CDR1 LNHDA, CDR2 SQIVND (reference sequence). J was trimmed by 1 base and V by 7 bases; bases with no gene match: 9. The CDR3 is CASTGRLAENTGELFF. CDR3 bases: TGTGCCAGTACAGGTCGGCTAGCGGAGAACACCGGGGAGCTGTTTTTT.